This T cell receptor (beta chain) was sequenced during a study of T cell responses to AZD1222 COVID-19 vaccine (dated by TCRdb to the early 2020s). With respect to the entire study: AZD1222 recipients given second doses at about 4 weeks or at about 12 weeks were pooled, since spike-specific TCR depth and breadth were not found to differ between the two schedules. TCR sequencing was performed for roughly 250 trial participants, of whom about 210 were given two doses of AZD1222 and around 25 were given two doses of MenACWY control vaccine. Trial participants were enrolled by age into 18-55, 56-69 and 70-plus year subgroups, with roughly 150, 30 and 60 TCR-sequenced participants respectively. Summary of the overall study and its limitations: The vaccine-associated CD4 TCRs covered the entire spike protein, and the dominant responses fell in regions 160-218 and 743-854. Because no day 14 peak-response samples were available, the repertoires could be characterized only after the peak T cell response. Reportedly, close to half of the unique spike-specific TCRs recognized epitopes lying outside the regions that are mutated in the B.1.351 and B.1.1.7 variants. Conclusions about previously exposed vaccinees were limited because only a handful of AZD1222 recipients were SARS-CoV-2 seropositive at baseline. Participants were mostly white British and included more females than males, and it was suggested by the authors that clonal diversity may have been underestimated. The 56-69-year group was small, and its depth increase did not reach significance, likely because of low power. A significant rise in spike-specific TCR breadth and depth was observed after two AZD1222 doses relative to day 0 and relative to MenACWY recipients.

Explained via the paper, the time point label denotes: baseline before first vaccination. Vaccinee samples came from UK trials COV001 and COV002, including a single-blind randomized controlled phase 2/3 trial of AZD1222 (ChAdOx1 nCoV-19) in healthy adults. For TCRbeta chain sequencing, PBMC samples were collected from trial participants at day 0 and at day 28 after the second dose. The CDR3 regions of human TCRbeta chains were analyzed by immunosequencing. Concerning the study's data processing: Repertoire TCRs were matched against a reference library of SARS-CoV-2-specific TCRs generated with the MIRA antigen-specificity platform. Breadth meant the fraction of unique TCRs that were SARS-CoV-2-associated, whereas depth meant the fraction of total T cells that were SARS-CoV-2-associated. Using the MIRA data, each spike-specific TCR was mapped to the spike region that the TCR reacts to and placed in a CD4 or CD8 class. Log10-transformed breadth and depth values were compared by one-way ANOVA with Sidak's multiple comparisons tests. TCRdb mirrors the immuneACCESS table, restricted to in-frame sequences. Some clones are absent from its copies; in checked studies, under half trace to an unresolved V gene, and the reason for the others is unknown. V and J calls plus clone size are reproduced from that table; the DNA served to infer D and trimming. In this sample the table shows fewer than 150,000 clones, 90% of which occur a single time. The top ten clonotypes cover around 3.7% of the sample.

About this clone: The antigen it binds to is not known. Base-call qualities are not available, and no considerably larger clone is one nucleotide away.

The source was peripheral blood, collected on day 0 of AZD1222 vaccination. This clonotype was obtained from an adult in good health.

In nucleotides, the sequence is TGTGCCAGCACCGTCAACACAGCGGGAGGCACAGATACGCAGTATTTT. Its protein product is CASTVNTAGGTDTQYF. The chain is made from TRBV7-8 and TRBJ2-3; TRBD2 aligns with 8 central bases. The germline V gene sets CDR1 to SGHVS and CDR2 to FQNEAQ. From the cysteine through the phenylalanine, the CDR3 covers 16 amino acids. Just the 48-base CDR3 DNA is kept, in frame starting at base 1. V and J are trimmed by 7 bases and 1 base, and the gene matches miss 10 bases of the junction.